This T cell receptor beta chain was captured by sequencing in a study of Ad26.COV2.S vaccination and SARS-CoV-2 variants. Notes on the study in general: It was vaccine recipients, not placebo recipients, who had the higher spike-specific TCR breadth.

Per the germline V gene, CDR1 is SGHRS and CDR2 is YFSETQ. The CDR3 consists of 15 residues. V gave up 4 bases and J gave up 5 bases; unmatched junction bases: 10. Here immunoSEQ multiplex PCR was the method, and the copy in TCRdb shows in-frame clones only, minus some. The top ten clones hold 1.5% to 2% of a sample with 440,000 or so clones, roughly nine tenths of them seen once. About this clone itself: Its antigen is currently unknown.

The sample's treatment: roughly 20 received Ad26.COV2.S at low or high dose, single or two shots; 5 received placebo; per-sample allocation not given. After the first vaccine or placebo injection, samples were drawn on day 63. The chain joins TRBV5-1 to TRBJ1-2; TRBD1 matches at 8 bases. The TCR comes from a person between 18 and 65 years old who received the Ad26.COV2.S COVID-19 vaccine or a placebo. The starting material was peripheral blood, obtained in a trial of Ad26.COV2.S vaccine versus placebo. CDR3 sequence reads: CASSPGTGQGYGYTF. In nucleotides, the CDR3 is TGCGCCAGCAGCCCCGGGACAGGCCAGGGTTATGGCTACACCTTC. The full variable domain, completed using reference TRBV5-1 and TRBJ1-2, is KAGVTQTPRYLIKTRGQQVTLSCSPISGHRSVSWYQQTPGQGLQFLFEYFSETQRNKGNFPGRFSGRQFSNSRSEMNVSTLELGDSALYLCASSPGTGQGYGYTFGSGTRLTVV.